This T cell receptor beta chain was obtained from a study of blood T cells in healthy people across ages. At the level of the study: Template switching captured about one barcoded beta molecule per two T cells.

This clonotype has only a few counts. Its antigen is still unknown. Per germline, CDR1 SGHRS and CDR2 YFSETQ. V lost 2 bases, J lost 5 bases, and 1 base stayed unmatched. The CDR3 is 14 residues long. PCR was performed a second time for roughly 6 to 12 cycles using a sample-barcoded 5' primer and a J-beta primer mix. A template-switch adaptor with 12 random nucleotides tagged each cDNA molecule. One entry per CDR3 protein, called by TCRdb with MiXCR from the 5' RACE reads. The sample includes more than 1 million distinct CDR3 sequences, 45% of them seen just once. Whole-study results and caveats: Bulk PBMC profiling left naive and antigen-experienced comparisons inconclusive. Donor CMV status, an unknown factor, possibly confounded changes in expanded clonotypes.

The genes are TRBV5-1 and TRBJ1-4; 9 bases are a match to TRBD1. The TCR sequence derives from a woman in her sixties or seventies in good health. Sequenced sample: blood. The CDR3 reads CASSLGTGNEKLFF. The DNA for the CDR3 is TGCGCCAGCAGCTTAGGGACAGGGAATGAAAAACTGTTTTTT.